This T cell receptor beta chain emerged from a study of T cell changes during pregnancy in multiple sclerosis. Trimming took 4 bases from V and 2 from J, leaving 11 bases between them. The CDR3 is 13 residues long. From germline, CDR1 is SQVTM and CDR2 ANQGSEA. Clones were read by immunoSEQ multiplex PCR, and TCRdb kept only the in-frame ones, dropping some. The sample has 50,000 to 60,000 clones, about 90% seen once. This rearrangement joins TRBV29-1 to TRBJ2-5; D is unclear. Specimen: CD4+ T cells from peripheral blood mononuclear cells, collected in the first trimester of pregnancy. The source is a female donor with multiple sclerosis, enrolled in a pregnancy study. This chain's CDR3 is CSVAYTIQETQYF. The CDR3 coding sequence is TGCAGCGTTGCTTATACAATACAAGAGACCCAGTACTTC.